This T cell receptor (beta chain) came from a study of cytotoxic CD8 clonotypes in ibrutinib-treated CLL (dated by TCRdb to the early 2020s). For context, the study as a whole: The cohort was composed of about 10 relapsed/refractory and roughly 16 treatment-naive patients; IGHV unmutated status was identified in 17 to 18 patients. Partial responses were observed in approximately 24 patients and complete responses in 2; after a median follow-up of around 68 months, remission was maintained in approximately 15 patients and progression was observed in approximately 12. Response samples were obtained after a median of around eleven months of treatment, with a range of about 6 to 36 months. On average, each sample had approximately 280,000 productive templates and more than 85,000 productive rearrangements. Longitudinal samples were available for about 30% of the roughly 86 trial participants. Cryopreserved peripheral blood mononuclear cells were obtained before treatment, at response, and at either sustained remission or disease progression. Patients were still on ibrutinib when every remission and progressive disease sample was collected.

Results and caveats for the whole study, not just this receptor: Baseline clonality exceeded that of age-matched healthy donors and correlated strongly with circulating CD8+ T-cell counts. At ibrutinib response clonality went up, during sustained remission it held steady, and at progression it dropped back toward baseline. Public clonotypes were rare and either contracted or stayed stable during treatment, and the rise in clonality at ibrutinib response reflected the expansion of private clonotypes. Lymph node repertoires were not examined, and the timing of sampling was not matched between patients in sustained remission and those whose disease progressed.

Points on this clone: This clone's antigen is unknown. Base qualities are not at hand, and no much larger clone is one base apart.

A MiSeq instrument was used for deep resolution sequencing, which targeted depths ranging from 1 in 1 million up to 1 in 200,000 T cells, with coverage averaging 10x for each clonotype. TCR beta libraries were generated with the immunoSEQ hsTCRB Kit. The authors processed their data as follows. ImmunoSEQ Data Assistant and ImmunoSEQ Analyzer were used for data analysis, and V, D and J genes were assigned according to IMGT definitions. Clonality, with values ranging from 0 to 1, was calculated as one minus the normalized Shannon entropy of productive rearrangement frequencies. Public clonotype analysis was restricted to overrepresented clonotypes comprising at least 0.05% of each patient's repertoire. About a dozen age-matched healthy donor repertoires from immuneACCESS served as clonality controls. TCRdb carries this immuneACCESS record with in-frame sequences only. Its versions omit some clonotypes, under half of them owing to an unresolved V gene in the studies checked, with the rest unexplained. Clonal size and the V and J genes are those of that table, whereas D and trimming came from the DNA. For this sample there are under 150,000 clones; 85% to 95% appear just once. 9.5% to 14% of the sample belongs to the ten largest clones.

In light of the paper, this sample's time point label describes: roughly 12 months on ibrutinib. For TCR beta library preparation, about 2.1 micrograms of genomic DNA were extracted from the cryopreserved PBMCs. Longitudinal blood samples from CLL patients on ibrutinib monotherapy underwent high-throughput TCR beta sequencing. Patients were enrolled in a phase 2 open-label single-center ibrutinib monotherapy trial. The trim is 5 bases for V and 7 bases for J, with a gap of 17 bases between the germline ends. From its cysteine to its phenylalanine, the CDR3 spans 14 amino acids. The DNA shown is the 42-base CDR3, in frame from base 1. Reading the germline V gene gives CDR1 MDHEN and CDR2 SYDVKM.

The rearranged chain carries TRBV28 and TRBJ1-2, with the D segment identity uncertain. Material: PBMCs, obtained after 12 months of ibrutinib treatment. The origin of this receptor is a human donor with chronic lymphocytic leukemia. The bases read TGTGCCAGCAGTCCAGACCCTCAGGCACGTGGCTACACCTTC. This codes for CASSPDPQARGYTF.